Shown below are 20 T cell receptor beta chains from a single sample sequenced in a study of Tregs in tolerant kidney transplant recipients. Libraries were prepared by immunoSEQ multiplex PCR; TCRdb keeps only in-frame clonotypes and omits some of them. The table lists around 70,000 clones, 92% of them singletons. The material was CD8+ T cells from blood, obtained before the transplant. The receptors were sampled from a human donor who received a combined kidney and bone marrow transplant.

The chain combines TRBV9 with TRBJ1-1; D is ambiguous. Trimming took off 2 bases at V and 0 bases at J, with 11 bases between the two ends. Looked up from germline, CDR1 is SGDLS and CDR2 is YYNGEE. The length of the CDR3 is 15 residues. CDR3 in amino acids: CASSVSGSMNTEAFF. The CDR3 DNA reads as TGTGCCAGCAGCGTTTCGGGGAGCATGAACACTGAAGCTTTCTTT.

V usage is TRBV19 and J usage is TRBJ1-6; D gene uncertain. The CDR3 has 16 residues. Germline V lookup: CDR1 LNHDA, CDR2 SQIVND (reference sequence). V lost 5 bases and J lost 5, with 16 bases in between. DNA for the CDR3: TGTGCCAGTAGTCCCGGGTCTCGGGAGAATAATTCACCCCTCCACTTT. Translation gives CASSPGSRENNSPLHF.

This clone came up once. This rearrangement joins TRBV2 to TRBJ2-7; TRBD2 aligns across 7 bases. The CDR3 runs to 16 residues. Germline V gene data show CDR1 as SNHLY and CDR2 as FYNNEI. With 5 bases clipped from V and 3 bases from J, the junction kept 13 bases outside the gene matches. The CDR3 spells CASSRNLDSGGYEQYF. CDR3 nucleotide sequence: TGTGCCAGCAGTAGGAATTTGGACTCGGGGGGCTACGAGCAGTACTTC.

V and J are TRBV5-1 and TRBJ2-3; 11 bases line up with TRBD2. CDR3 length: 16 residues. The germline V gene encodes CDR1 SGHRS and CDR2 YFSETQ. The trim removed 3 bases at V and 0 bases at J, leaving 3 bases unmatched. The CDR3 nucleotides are TGCGCCAGCAGCTCTAGGACTAGCGGGAGCACAGATACGCAGTATTTT. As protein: CASSSRTSGSTDTQYF.

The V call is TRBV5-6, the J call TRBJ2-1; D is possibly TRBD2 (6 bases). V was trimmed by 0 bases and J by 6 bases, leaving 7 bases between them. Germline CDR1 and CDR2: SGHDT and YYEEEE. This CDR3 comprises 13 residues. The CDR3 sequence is CASSLAGGNEQFF. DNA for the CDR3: TGTGCCAGCAGCTTGGCCGGGGGCAATGAGCAGTTCTTC.

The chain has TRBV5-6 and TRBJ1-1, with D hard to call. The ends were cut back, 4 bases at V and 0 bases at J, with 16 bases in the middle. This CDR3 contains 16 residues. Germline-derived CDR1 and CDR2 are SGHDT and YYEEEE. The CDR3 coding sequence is TGTGCCAGCAGCGCGGGAACCTTATTCATGAACACTGAAGCTTTCTTT. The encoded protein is CASSAGTLFMNTEAFF.

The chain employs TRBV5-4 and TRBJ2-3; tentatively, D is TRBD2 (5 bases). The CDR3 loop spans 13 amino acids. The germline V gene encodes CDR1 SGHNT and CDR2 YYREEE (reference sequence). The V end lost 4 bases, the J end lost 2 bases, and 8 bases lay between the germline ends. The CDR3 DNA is TGTGCCAGCAGCCCCGGGGTCACAGATACGCAGTATTTT. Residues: CASSPGVTDTQYF. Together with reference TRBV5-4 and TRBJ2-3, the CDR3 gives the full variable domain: ETGVTQSPTHLIKTRGQQVTLRCSSQSGHNTVSWYQQALGQGPQFIFQYYREEENGRGNFPPRFSGLQFPNYSSELNVNALELDDSALYLCASSPGVTDTQYFGPGTRLTVL.

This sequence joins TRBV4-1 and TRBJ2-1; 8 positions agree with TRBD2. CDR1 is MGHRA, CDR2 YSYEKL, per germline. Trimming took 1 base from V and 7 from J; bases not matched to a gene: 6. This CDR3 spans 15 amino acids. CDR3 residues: CASSQVSGASNEQFF. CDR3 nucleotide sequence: TGCGCCAGCAGCCAAGTTAGCGGGGCTTCGAATGAGCAGTTCTTC.

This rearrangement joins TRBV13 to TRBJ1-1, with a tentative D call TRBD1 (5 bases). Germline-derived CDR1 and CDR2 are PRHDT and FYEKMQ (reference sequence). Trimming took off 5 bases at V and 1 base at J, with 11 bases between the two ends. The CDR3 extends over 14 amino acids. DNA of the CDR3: TGTGCCAGCAGCCACAGGACGGCGAACACTGAAGCTTTCTTT. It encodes CASSHRTANTEAFF.

CDR3 sequence: CASSQETRDLREAFF. The CDR3 bases are TGTGCCAGCAGCCAAGAGACCAGGGATTTGAGGGAAGCTTTCTTT. The chain couples TRBV4-2 to TRBJ1-1; TRBD1 might be the D (5 bases). The CDR3 runs to 15 residues. Trimming removed 0 bases at V and 8 bases at J, with 16 bases between. Germline V lookup: CDR1 LGHNA, CDR2 YNFKEQ.

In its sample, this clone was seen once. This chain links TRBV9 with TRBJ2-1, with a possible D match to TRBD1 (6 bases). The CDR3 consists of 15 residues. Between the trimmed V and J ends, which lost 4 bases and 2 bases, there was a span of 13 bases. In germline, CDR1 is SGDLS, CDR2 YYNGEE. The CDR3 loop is CASSTTGFAYNEQFF. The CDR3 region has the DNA TGTGCCAGCAGCACCACAGGGTTTGCCTACAATGAGCAGTTCTTC. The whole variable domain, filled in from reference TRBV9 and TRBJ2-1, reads DSGVTQTPKHLITATGQRVTLRCSPRSGDLSVYWYQQSLDQGLQFLIQYYNGEERAKGNILERFSAQQFPDLHSELNLSSLELGDSALYFCASSTTGFAYNEQFFGPGTRLTVL.

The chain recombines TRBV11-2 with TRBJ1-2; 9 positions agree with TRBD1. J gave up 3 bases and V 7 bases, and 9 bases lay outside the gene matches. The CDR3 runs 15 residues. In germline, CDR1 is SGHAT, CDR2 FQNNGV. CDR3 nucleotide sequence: TGTGCCAGCACCCGTGGGACAGGGTCTCACTATGGCTACACCTTC. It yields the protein CASTRGTGSHYGYTF. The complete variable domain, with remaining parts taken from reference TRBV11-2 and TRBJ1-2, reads EAGVAQSPRYKIIEKRQSVAFWCNPISGHATLYWYQQILGQGPKLLIQFQNNGVVDDSQLPKDRFSAERLKGVDSTLKIQPAKLEDSAVYLCASTRGTGSHYGYTFGSGTRLTVV.

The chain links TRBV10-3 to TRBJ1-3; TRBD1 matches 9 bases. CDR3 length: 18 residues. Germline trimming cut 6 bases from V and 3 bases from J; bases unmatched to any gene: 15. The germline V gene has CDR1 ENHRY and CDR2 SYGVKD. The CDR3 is CAIRTWTGEGFGGNTIYF. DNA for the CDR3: TGTGCCATCAGGACCTGGACAGGGGAGGGATTTGGTGGAAACACCATATATTTT.

The CDR3 spells CASSQGLAGAPYEQYF. The CDR3 bases are TGTGCCAGCAGCCAGGGACTAGCGGGGGCCCCCTACGAGCAGTACTTC. This sequence joins TRBV7-9 and TRBJ2-7, with 14 bases aligning to TRBD2. Germline V lookup: CDR1 SEHNR, CDR2 FQNEAQ (reference sequence). J lost 2 bases, V lost 5 bases, and 5 bases had no gene match. The CDR3 spans 16 residues. The full variable domain, in which reference TRBV7-9 and TRBJ2-7 provide the parts outside the CDR3, is DTGVSQNPRHKITKRGQNVTFRCDPISEHNRLYWYRQTLGQGPEFLTYFQNEAQLEKSRLLSDRFSAERPKGSFSTLEIQRTEQGDSAMYLCASSQGLAGAPYEQYFGPGTRLTVT.

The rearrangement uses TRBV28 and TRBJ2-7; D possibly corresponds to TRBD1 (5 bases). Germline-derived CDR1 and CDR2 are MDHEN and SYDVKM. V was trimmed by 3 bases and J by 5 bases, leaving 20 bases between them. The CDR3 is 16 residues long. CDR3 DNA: TGTGCCAGCAGTTTCGTGTTGCGACAGCCGGTGGACGAGCAGTACTTC. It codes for CASSFVLRQPVDEQYF.

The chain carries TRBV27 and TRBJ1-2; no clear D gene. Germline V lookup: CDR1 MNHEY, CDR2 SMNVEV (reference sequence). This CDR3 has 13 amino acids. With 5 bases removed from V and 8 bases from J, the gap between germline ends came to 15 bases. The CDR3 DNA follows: TGTGCCAGCAGTATTGCGGGCATGGGGGGCTACACCTTC. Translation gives CASSIAGMGGYTF.

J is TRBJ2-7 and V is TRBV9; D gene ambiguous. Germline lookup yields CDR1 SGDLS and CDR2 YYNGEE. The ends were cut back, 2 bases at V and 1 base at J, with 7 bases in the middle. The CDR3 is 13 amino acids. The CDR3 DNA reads TGTGCCAGCAGCGTCGAGTCGTCCTACGAGCAGTACTTC. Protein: CASSVESSYEQYF.

The CDR3 bases are TGTGCCAGCAGCCCAACCGGCCCTCGAAGGGGACAGCCCCAGCATTTT. It encodes CASSPTGPRRGQPQHF. The V call is TRBV5-6, the J call TRBJ1-5; weak D call: TRBD1 (5 bases). CDR1 is SGHDT, CDR2 YYEEEE, per germline. The V and J ends lost 4 bases and 7 bases respectively, with 21 bases between them. The CDR3 has 16 residues.

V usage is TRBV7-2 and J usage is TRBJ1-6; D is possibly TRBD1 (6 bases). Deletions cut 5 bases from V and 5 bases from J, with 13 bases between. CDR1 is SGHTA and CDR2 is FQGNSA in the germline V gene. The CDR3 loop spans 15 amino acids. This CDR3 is CASSAVWTDNSPLHF. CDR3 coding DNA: TGTGCCAGCAGCGCCGTCTGGACAGATAATTCACCCCTCCACTTT.

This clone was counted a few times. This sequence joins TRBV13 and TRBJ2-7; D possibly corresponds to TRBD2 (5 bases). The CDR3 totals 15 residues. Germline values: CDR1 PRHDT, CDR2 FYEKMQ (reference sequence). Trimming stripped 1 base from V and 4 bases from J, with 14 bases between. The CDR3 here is CASSLEGEAAYEQYF. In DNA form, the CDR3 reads TGTGCCAGCAGCTTAGAGGGAGAGGCGGCATACGAGCAGTACTTC.